The 23 T cell receptor beta chains given below trace back to one sample, sequenced in a study of blood T cell repertoires in COVID-19. Clones were read by immunoSEQ multiplex PCR, and TCRdb kept only the in-frame ones, dropping some. The sample includes about 490,000 clones, 80% to 90% seen only once; the top ten take 3% to 4%. Material: peripheral blood. The receptors here all came from a human donor in a cohort sampled during active COVID-19.

This chain uses TRBV7-2 with TRBJ2-1; 10 bases match TRBD2. Germline V gives CDR1 SGHTA, CDR2 FQGNSA. The CDR3 sequence is 15 residues long. J gave up 8 bases and V 2 bases, and 6 bases lay outside the gene matches. Written as DNA, the CDR3 is TGTGCCAGCAGCTTACAAGCGGGAGGGCCTCATGAGCAGTTCTTC. This sequence encodes CASSLQAGGPHEQFF.

The chain carries TRBV6-5 and TRBJ2-3, with 7 bases matching TRBD2. Per the germline V gene, CDR1 is MNHEY and CDR2 is SVGAGI. This CDR3 has 14 residues. The J segment lost 2 bases and the V segment lost 6 bases, leaving 5 bases of the junction unmatched. This chain's CDR3 is CASRGLSYTDTQYF. In nucleotides, the CDR3 is TGTGCCAGCAGGGGACTAAGCTACACAGATACGCAGTATTTT.

The chain is built from TRBV28 and TRBJ2-7; TRBD1 matches at 8 bases. After removal of 3 bases from V and 2 bases from J, the junction contained 6 bases not matched to a gene. In germline, CDR1 is MDHEN, CDR2 SYDVKM. The CDR3 runs to 15 residues. The CDR3 DNA is TGTGCCAGCAGTTTTCCGGACAGGGTCCCCTACGAGCAGTACTTC. Translated: CASSFPDRVPYEQYF.

The chain is built from TRBV28 and TRBJ2-7; the match to TRBD2 covers 14 bases. Germline-derived CDR1 and CDR2 are MDHEN and SYDVKM. The CDR3 spans 19 residues. V shed 7 bases, J shed 3 bases, and the junction held 17 bases outside the gene matches. The chain's CDR3 is CASTLTRGLAGARGYEQYF. For the CDR3, the DNA is TGTGCCAGCACCTTAACAAGGGGACTAGCGGGAGCACGCGGCTACGAGCAGTACTTC. The full variable domain, completed using reference TRBV28 and TRBJ2-7, is DVKVTQSSRYLVKRTGEKVFLECVQDMDHENMFWYRQDPGLGLRLIYFSYDVKMKEKGDIPEGYSVSREKKERFSLILESASTNQTSMYLCASTLTRGLAGARGYEQYFGPGTRLTVT.

This chain connects TRBV30 to TRBJ1-2; possible D gene TRBD1, 5 bases. The V end lost 1 base, the J end lost 8 bases, and 20 bases lay between the germline ends. The CDR3 runs to 15 residues. Germline assignment: CDR1 GTSNPN and CDR2 SVGIG (reference sequence). Here the CDR3 reads CAWSAGAGKILGYTF. CDR3 in DNA: TGTGCCTGGAGTGCTGGAGCAGGGAAGATTCTGGGCTACACCTTC. The variable domain in full, completed from reference TRBV30 and TRBJ1-2, reads SQTIHQWPATLVQPVGSPLSLECTVEGTSNPNLYWYRQAAGRGLQLLFYSVGIGQISSEVPQNLSASRPQDRQFILSSKKLLLSDSGFYLCAWSAGAGKILGYTFGSGTRLTVV.

The chain employs TRBV30 and TRBJ1-6; tentative D call: TRBD1 (5 bases). This CDR3 is 13 amino acids long. Trimming removed 5 bases at V and 3 bases at J, with 8 bases between. CDR1 is GTSNPN, CDR2 SVGIG, per germline (reference sequence). CDR3 amino acids: CAWQGFYNSPLHF. In DNA form, the CDR3 reads TGTGCCTGGCAGGGTTTCTATAATTCACCCCTCCACTTT.

V gene TRBV4-3 combines with J gene TRBJ2-3, with 7 bases identical to TRBD2. The J segment lost 2 bases and the V segment lost 0 bases, leaving 5 bases of the junction unmatched. The V gene's germline CDR1 is LGHNA and CDR2 YSLEER. The CDR3 has 16 residues. CDR3 amino acids: CASSQDASGYTDTQYF. CDR3 DNA sequence: TGCGCCAGCAGCCAAGACGCTAGCGGTTACACAGATACGCAGTATTTT.

The rearrangement uses TRBV7-9 and TRBJ1-4; D is undetermined. Trimming cost V 3 bases and J 0 bases, with 5 bases left between them. CDR1 SEHNR and CDR2 FQNEAQ come from the germline V gene (reference sequence). CDR3 size: 14 residues. The CDR3 is CASSFKTTNEKLFF. The CDR3 DNA reads as TGTGCCAGCAGCTTTAAAACAACTAATGAAAAACTGTTTTTT.

The genes are TRBV6-2 or TRBV6-3 and TRBJ1-5; 9 bases agree with TRBD1. This CDR3 is built from 17 residues. Trimming took 0 bases from V and 8 from J; bases not matched to a gene: 11. The germline CDR1 and CDR2 sequences are MNHEY and SVGEGT. CDR3 sequence: CASSYSGRTGEGEPQHF. The DNA of the CDR3 is TGTGCCAGCAGTTACTCGGGAAGGACAGGGGAAGGAGAGCCCCAGCATTTT.

The chain uses TRBV5-4 and TRBJ1-6, with 8 bases aligning to TRBD1. In germline, CDR1 is SGHNT, CDR2 YYREEE (reference sequence). The CDR3 has 15 residues. V trimming: 0 bases; J trimming: 10 bases; junction bases outside the gene matches: 6. CDR3 coding DNA: TGTGCCAGCAGCTTGGCTGGACAGGGTGCGTCACCCCTCCACTTT. Translating it yields CASSLAGQGASPLHF.

The chain couples TRBV9 to TRBJ2-1, with a weak D call TRBD2 (5 bases). Per germline, CDR1 SGDLS and CDR2 YYNGEE. The CDR3 totals 15 residues. V lost 0 bases and J lost 3, with 10 bases in between. The CDR3 here is CASSVVAGFYNEQFF. Here the CDR3 DNA reads TGTGCCAGCAGCGTAGTCGCGGGCTTCTACAATGAGCAGTTCTTC.

The genes are TRBV9 and TRBJ1-5; TRBD1 agrees at 7 bases. With 4 bases clipped from V and 4 bases from J, the junction kept 2 bases outside the gene matches. This CDR3 has 13 residues. Per the germline V gene, CDR1 is SGDLS and CDR2 is YYNGEE. CDR3 nucleotide sequence: TGTGCCAGCAGCTTGGGACAGAATCAGCCCCAGCATTTT. Protein product: CASSLGQNQPQHF.

The chain links TRBV25-1 to TRBJ1-1; D call uncertain. The CDR3 length is 13 residues. V was pared by 7 bases and J by 1 base, with 10 bases between. Germline CDR1 MGHDK, CDR2 SYGVNS. CDR3 bases: TGTGCCAGCAACTTGTATGGGAACACTGAAGCTTTCTTT. Its translation: CASNLYGNTEAFF.

The rearrangement links TRBV7-8 to TRBJ1-1; possible D gene TRBD1, 6 bases. This CDR3 is built from 14 residues. Trimming pared 5 bases from V and 7 bases from J, leaving 17 bases between. In germline, CDR1 is SGHVS, CDR2 FQNEAQ. For the CDR3, the DNA is TGTGCCAGCAGCCCCCAAACAGGGCGCAGTGAAGCTTTCTTT. Protein: CASSPQTGRSEAFF.

The chain combines TRBV7-9 with TRBJ2-4; unclear D gene. The CDR3 consists of 14 residues. V was cut by 4 bases and J by 4 bases, with 11 bases left in between. Germline V CDR1 and CDR2: SEHNR, FQNEAQ (reference sequence). CDR3 nucleotides: TGTGCCAGCAGCTCCGTGAACGGTAAAAACATTCAGTACTTC. It encodes CASSSVNGKNIQYF.

This chain links TRBV6-2 or TRBV6-3 with TRBJ1-1; 7 positions match TRBD1. The germline V gene has CDR1 MNHEY and CDR2 SVGEGT. There are 15 residues in the CDR3. Unmatched junction bases numbered 2, after V lost 0 bases and J lost 1 base. The CDR3 bases are TGTGCCAGCAGTTACTCAGGGGGCCCGAACACTGAAGCTTTCTTT. Its protein is CASSYSGGPNTEAFF.

CDR3: CSEPTGTGYTF. The CDR3 nucleotides read TGCAGTGAACCGACAGGGACTGGCTACACCTTC. The chain couples TRBV20-1 to TRBJ1-2, with TRBD1 matching 7 bases. Germline CDR1 and CDR2: DFQATT and SNEGSKA (reference sequence). V shed 7 bases and J 7 bases; nucleotides not matched to a gene: 6. This CDR3 comprises 11 residues.

V is TRBV24-1 and J is TRBJ1-4; TRBD1 agrees at 7 bases. The J segment lost 0 bases and the V segment lost 11 bases, leaving 5 bases of the junction unmatched. CDR1 KGHDR and CDR2 SFDVKD come from the germline V gene. This CDR3 has 14 amino acids. Here the CDR3 reads CARDRVPTNEKLFF. The CDR3 nucleotides are TGTGCCAGAGACAGGGTACCAACTAATGAAAAACTGTTTTTT.

This clone has just one count. The chain carries TRBV12-3 or TRBV12-4 and TRBJ1-5; maybe TRBD1 (6 bases). Trimming removed 6 bases at V and 3 bases at J, with 9 bases between. The CDR3 has 13 residues. The CDR3: CASRGGPNQPQHF. CDR3 sequence (DNA): TGTGCCAGCAGAGGGGGTCCCAATCAGCCCCAGCATTTT.

This rearrangement joins TRBV27 to TRBJ1-1; D perhaps matches TRBD1 (6 bases). Per germline, CDR1 MNHEY and CDR2 SMNVEV (reference sequence). V lost 6 bases to trimming and J lost 0 bases, with 11 bases between them. This CDR3 is 14 amino acids long. CDR3 nucleotides: TGTGCCAGCAGAAAACAGGGTTTGAACACTGAAGCTTTCTTT. Amino acid sequence: CASRKQGLNTEAFF.

The chain is built from TRBV5-1 and TRBJ1-1, with D possibly matching TRBD1 (5 bases). Trimming took 8 bases from V and 1 from J, leaving 18 bases between them. This CDR3 contains 15 residues. Germline lookup yields CDR1 SGHRS and CDR2 YFSETQ. The CDR3 DNA sequence: TGCGCCAGAGCTCGGACATCCTCCAGGAACACTGAAGCTTTCTTT. Translation gives CARARTSSRNTEAFF.

This chain connects TRBV9 to TRBJ2-7, with D tentatively TRBD2 (6 bases). V lost 4 bases and J 5 bases, leaving 19 bases between the germline ends. CDR3 size: 15 residues. Per germline, CDR1 SGDLS and CDR2 YYNGEE. The CDR3 nucleotides are TGTGCCAGCAGCTCCATCCCAACCGGGAGCGACGAGCAGTACTTC. As protein: CASSSIPTGSDEQYF.

The chain is built from TRBV12-5 and TRBJ1-2; no definite D call. Trimming took off 0 bases at V and 4 bases at J, with 12 bases between the two ends. Germline CDR1 is LGHNT and CDR2 is FRNRAP. This CDR3 spans 15 amino acids. The DNA of the CDR3 is TGTGCTAGTGGTTTGGTAATGCCACAGAGCTATGGCTACACCTTC. It translates to CASGLVMPQSYGYTF.